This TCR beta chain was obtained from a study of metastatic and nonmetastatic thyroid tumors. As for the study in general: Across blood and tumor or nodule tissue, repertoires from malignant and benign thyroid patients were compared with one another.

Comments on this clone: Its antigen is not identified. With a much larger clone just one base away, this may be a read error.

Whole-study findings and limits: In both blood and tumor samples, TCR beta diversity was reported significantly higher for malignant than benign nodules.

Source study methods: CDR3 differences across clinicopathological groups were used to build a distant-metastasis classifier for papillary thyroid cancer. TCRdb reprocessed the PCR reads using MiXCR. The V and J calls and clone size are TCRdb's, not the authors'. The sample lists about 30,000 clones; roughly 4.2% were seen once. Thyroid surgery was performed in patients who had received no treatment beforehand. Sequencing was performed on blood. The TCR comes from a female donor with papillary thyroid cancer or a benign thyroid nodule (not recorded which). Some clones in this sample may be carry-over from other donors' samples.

CDR3 sequence reads: CASSWRLHGITGELFF. CDR3 DNA: TGTGCCAGCAGCTGGAGATTACATGGTATCACCGGGGAGCTGTTTTTT. J is TRBJ2-2 and V is TRBV5-4; no clear D gene. CDR1 and CDR2 (germline): SGHNT, YYREEE (reference sequence). The CDR3 length is 16 residues. V was clipped by 3 bases and J by 4 bases, with 16 bases between them. The full variable domain, rest sourced from reference TRBV5-4 and TRBJ2-2, is ETGVTQSPTHLIKTRGQQVTLRCSSQSGHNTVSWYQQALGQGPQFIFQYYREEENGRGNFPPRFSGLQFPNYSSELNVNALELDDSALYLCASSWRLHGITGELFFGEGSRLTVL.